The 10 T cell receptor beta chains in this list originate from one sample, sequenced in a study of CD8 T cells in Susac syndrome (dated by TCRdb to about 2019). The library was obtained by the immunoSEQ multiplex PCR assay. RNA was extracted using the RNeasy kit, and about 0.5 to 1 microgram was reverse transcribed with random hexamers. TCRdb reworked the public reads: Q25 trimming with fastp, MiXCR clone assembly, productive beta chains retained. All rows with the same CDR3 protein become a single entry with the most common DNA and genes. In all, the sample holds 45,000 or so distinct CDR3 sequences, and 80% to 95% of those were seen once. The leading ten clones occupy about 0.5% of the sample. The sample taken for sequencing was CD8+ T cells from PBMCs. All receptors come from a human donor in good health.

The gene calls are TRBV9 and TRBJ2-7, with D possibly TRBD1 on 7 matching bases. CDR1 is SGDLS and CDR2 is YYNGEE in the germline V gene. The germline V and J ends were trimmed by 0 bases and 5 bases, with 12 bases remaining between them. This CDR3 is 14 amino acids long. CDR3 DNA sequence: TGTGCCAGCAGCGTAGGGCCAGGGGGGAACGAGCAGTACTTC. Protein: CASSVGPGGNEQYF.

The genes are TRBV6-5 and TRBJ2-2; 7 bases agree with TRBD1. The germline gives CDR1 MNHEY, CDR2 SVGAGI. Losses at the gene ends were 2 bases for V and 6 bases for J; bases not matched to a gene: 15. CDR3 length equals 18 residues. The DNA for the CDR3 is TGTGCCAGCAGTTACCTAAAATCGGACAGGTTTGACGCCGGGGAGCTGTTTTTT. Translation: CASSYLKSDRFDAGELFF.

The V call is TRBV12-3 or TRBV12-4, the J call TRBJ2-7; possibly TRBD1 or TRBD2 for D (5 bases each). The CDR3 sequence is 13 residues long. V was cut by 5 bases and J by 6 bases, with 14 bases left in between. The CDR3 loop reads CASSPGPWSEQYF. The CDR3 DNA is TGTGCCAGCAGTCCGGGACCATGGAGCGAGCAGTACTTC.

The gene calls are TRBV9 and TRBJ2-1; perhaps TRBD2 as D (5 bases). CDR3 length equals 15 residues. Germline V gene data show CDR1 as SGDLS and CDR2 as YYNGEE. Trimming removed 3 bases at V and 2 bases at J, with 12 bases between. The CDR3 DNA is TGTGCCAGCAGCGCGTCGGGAATCACCTACAATGAGCAGTTCTTC. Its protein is CASSASGITYNEQFF. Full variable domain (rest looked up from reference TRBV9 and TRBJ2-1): DSGVTQTPKHLITATGQRVTLRCSPRSGDLSVYWYQQSLDQGLQFLIQYYNGEERAKGNILERFSAQQFPDLHSELNLSSLELGDSALYFCASSASGITYNEQFFGPGTRLTVL.

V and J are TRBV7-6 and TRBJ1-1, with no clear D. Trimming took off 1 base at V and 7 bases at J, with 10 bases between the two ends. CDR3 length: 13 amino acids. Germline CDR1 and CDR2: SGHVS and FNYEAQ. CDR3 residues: CASSLGTMGEAFF. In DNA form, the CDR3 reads TGTGCCAGCAGCTTAGGGACTATGGGTGAAGCTTTCTTT.

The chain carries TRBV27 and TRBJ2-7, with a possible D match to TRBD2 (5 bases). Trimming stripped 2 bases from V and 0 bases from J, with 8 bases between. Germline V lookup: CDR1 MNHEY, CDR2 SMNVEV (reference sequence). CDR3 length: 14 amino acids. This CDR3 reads CASSLIGSSYEQYF. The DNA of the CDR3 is TGTGCCAGCAGTTTAATAGGGAGCTCCTACGAGCAGTACTTC.

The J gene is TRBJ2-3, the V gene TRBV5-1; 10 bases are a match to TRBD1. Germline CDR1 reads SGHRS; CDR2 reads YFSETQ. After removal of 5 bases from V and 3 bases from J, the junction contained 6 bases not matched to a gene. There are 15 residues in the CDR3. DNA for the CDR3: TGCGCCAGCAGTTCCAGGACAGGGGGGACAGATACGCAGTATTTT. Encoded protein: CASSSRTGGTDTQYF. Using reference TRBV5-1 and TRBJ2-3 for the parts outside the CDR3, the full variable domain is KAGVTQTPRYLIKTRGQQVTLSCSPISGHRSVSWYQQTPGQGLQFLFEYFSETQRNKGNFPGRFSGRQFSNSRSEMNVSTLELGDSALYLCASSSRTGGTDTQYFGPGTRLTVL.

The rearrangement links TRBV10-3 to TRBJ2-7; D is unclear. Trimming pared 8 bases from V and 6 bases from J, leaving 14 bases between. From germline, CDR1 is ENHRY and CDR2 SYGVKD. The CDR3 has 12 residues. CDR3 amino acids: CAIELASGEQYF. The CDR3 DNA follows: TGTGCCATCGAACTGGCCTCGGGCGAGCAGTACTTC.

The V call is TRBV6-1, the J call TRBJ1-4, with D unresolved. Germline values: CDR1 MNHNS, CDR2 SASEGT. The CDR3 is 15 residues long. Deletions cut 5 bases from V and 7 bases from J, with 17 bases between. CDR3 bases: TGTGCCAGCAGTCCCACCCCCGGGAGTGGTGAAAAACTGTTTTTT. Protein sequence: CASSPTPGSGEKLFF.

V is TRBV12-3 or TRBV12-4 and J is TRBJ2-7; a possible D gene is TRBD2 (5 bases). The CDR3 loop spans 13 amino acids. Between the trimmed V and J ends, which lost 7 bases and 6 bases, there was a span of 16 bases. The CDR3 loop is CASTPRGNGEQYF. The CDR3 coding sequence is TGTGCCAGCACCCCCCGGGGAAATGGCGAGCAGTACTTC.